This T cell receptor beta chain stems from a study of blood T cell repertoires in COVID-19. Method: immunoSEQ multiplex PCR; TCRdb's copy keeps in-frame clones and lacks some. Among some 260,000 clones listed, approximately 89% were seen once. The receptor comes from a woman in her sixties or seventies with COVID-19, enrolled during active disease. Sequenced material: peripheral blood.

CDR3 bases: TGCAGCGGGGGACTAGCGGGAAACGAGCAGTATTTT. Translating it yields CSGGLAGNEQYF. The V gene is TRBV29-1, the J gene TRBJ2-3; the match to TRBD2 covers 13 bases. The CDR3 is 12 amino acids. The germline gives CDR1 SQVTM, CDR2 ANQGSEA. Germline trimming cut 7 bases from V and 11 bases from J; bases unmatched to any gene: 6.